The clone carrying this T cell receptor (beta chain) was found many times. As yet, its antigen is unknown. This record comes from a study of early T cells in non-severe SARS-CoV-2 infection. As for the study in general: The sequenced material was bulk RNA from unsorted whole blood, and its chains were unpaired.

Overall study findings and caveats: VDJdb-based matching was biased toward anti-spike CD8 responses and missed private and CD4 specificities.

Germline CDR1 reads SGHTA; CDR2 reads FQGNSA. V was cut by 0 bases and J by 4 bases, with 13 bases left in between. The CDR3 runs to 16 residues. Unique molecular identifiers (one per individual cDNA molecule) were attached. TCRdb itself ran the 5' RACE reads through MiXCR, one entry per CDR3 protein. The sample shows about 64,000 distinct CDR3 sequences, more than 4% of them seen only once. The specimen sequenced was whole blood. The origin of this receptor is an adult who was a healthcare worker with PCR-confirmed SARS-CoV-2 infection or an uninfected control (not recorded which). The chain employs TRBV7-2 and TRBJ1-3, with a possible D match to TRBD1 (5 bases). The DNA for the CDR3 is TGTGCCAGCAGCTTAGCCCCGGCAGGGATAGGAAACACCATATATTTT. Amino acids: CASSLAPAGIGNTIYF. The full variable domain, rest sourced from reference TRBV7-2 and TRBJ1-3, is GAGVSQSPSNKVTEKGKDVELRCDPISGHTALYWYRQSLGQGLEFLIYFQGNSAPDKSGLPSDRFSAERTGGSVSTLTIQRTQQEDSAVYLCASSLAPAGIGNTIYFGEGSWLTVV.